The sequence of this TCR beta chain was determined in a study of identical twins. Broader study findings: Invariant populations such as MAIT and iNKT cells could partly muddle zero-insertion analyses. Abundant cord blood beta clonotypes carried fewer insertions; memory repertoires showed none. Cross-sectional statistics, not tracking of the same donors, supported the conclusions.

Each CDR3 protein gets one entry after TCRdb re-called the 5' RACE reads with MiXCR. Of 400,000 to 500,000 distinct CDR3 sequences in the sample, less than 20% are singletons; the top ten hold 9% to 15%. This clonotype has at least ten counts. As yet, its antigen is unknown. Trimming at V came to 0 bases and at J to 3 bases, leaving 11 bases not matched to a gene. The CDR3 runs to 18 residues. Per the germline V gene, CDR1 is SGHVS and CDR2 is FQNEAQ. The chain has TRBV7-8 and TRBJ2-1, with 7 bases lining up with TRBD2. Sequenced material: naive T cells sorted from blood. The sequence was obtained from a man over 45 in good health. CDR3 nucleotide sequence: TGTGCCAGCAGCTTAGCGAGGGCTAGCCGGGAGGTCTACAATGAGCAGTTCTTC. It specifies CASSLARASREVYNEQFF.